The 26 T cell receptor beta chains presented below share a single source sample, sequenced in a study of cytomegalovirus exposure and HLA in healthy donors. Primers included in the PCR were 60 Vbeta and 13 Jbeta primers. The table came from immunoSEQ multiplex PCR; TCRdb's copy has only in-frame clones and leaves some out. The table has under 150,000 clones, about 82% seen once. Material: PBMCs. All receptors derive from a boy aged 5 to 17 in good health and CMV-seronegative.

This clone was observed a handful of times. The J gene is TRBJ1-1, the V gene TRBV4-1; unclear D gene. CDR3 length: 12 amino acids. The germline V and J ends were trimmed by 4 bases and 5 bases, with 8 bases remaining between them. Germline values: CDR1 MGHRA, CDR2 YSYEKL. The CDR3 spells CASSPTGTEAFF. CDR3 bases: TGCGCCAGCAGCCCTACGGGGACTGAAGCTTTCTTT.

The rearrangement joins TRBV7-8 to TRBJ2-3; 9 bases line up with TRBD1. V shed 2 bases, J shed 4 bases, and the junction held 7 bases outside the gene matches. This CDR3 has 16 residues. Germline V gene sequence: CDR1 SGHVS, CDR2 FQNEAQ. The CDR3: CASSLPGTGLPDTQYF. The CDR3 bases are TGTGCCAGCAGCTTACCCGGGACAGGGTTACCAGATACGCAGTATTTT.

The chain recombines TRBV4-2 with TRBJ2-3; 10 bases match TRBD2. V lost 4 bases and J lost 4; bases outside the gene matches: 17. The CDR3 runs to 19 residues. CDR1 and CDR2 (germline): LGHNA, YNFKEQ. The CDR3 protein is CASSRVGGESGRAADTQYF. CDR3 nucleotides: TGTGCCAGCAGCCGAGTTGGGGGGGAGAGCGGGAGGGCCGCAGATACGCAGTATTTT.

The chain employs TRBV30 and TRBJ2-3, with D perhaps matching TRBD1 (5 bases). This CDR3 comprises 13 residues. V shed 5 bases and J shed 4 bases, with 13 bases lying between them. Germline values: CDR1 GTSNPN, CDR2 SVGIG (reference sequence). The CDR3 DNA reads as TGTGCCTGGGGCTACGTAGGGGCAGATACGCAGTATTTT. This codes for CAWGYVGADTQYF.

V gene TRBV5-1 combines with J gene TRBJ2-3, with TRBD1 matching over 7 bases. V lost 6 bases to trimming and J lost 4 bases; unmatched junction nucleotides: 5. The length of the CDR3 is 13 residues. Germline loops: CDR1 SGHRS, CDR2 YFSETQ. This CDR3 reads CASNSGGADTQYF. The CDR3 nucleotides read TGCGCCAGCAATTCAGGGGGTGCAGATACGCAGTATTTT.

The J gene is TRBJ1-1, the V gene TRBV6-1; D remains unclear. The V end lost 0 bases, the J end lost 2 bases, and 16 bases lay between the germline ends. CDR3 length: 17 residues. The germline CDR1 and CDR2 sequences are MNHNS and SASEGT. CDR3: CASSEAIRTTLNTEAFF. In DNA form, the CDR3 reads TGTGCCAGCAGTGAAGCAATCCGAACTACCCTAAACACTGAAGCTTTCTTT.

The J gene is TRBJ1-2, the V gene TRBV27; 7 bases are shared with TRBD1. The junction had 9 bases not matched to a gene; V was cut back by 4 bases and J by 4 bases. The CDR3 has 15 residues. Germline V gene lookup returns CDR1 MNHEY and CDR2 SMNVEV (reference sequence). The chain's CDR3 is CASSSPQTGVYGYTF. CDR3 nucleotide sequence: TGTGCCAGCAGTTCTCCACAAACAGGGGTCTATGGCTACACCTTC.

The rearrangement links TRBV6-5 to TRBJ1-3; a weak D match, TRBD1 (5 bases). Germline V gene data show CDR1 as MNHEY and CDR2 as SVGAGI. Trimming cost V 4 bases and J 1 base, with 11 bases left between them. The CDR3 runs 15 residues. DNA for the CDR3: TGTGCCAGCAGTTCTCCACAGGTTTCTGGAAACACCATATATTTT. Its translation: CASSSPQVSGNTIYF.

This chain connects TRBV5-4 to TRBJ2-7, with D tentatively TRBD1 (7 bases). V shed 0 bases and J shed 7 bases, with 14 bases lying between them. CDR1 SGHNT and CDR2 YYREEE come from the germline V gene (reference sequence). The CDR3 covers 14 residues. In DNA form, the CDR3 reads TGTGCCAGCAGCTTGGGGGACCCAGGGGGGGAGCAGTACTTC. Amino acid sequence: CASSLGDPGGEQYF.

The chain links TRBV28 to TRBJ2-7, with 7 bases lining up with TRBD1. The CDR3 length is 15 residues. Germline V gene data show CDR1 as MDHEN and CDR2 as SYDVKM. V gave up 4 bases and J gave up 1 base; unmatched junction bases: 7. The CDR3 region has the DNA TGTGCCAGCAGTTCCGCTCCGGGACAGTCCTACGAGCAGTACTTC. It codes for CASSSAPGQSYEQYF.

The chain couples TRBV7-9 to TRBJ1-2, with a weak D call TRBD1 (5 bases). The V gene's germline CDR1 is SEHNR and CDR2 FQNEAQ (reference sequence). V was clipped by 2 bases and J by 0 bases, with 7 bases between them. The CDR3 totals 14 residues. DNA of the CDR3: TGTGCCAGCAGCTTAAAGGGGTCTAACTATGGCTACACCTTC. Protein: CASSLKGSNYGYTF.

V usage is TRBV10-3 and J usage is TRBJ2-1, with 9 positions matching TRBD2. Germline CDR1 ENHRY, CDR2 SYGVKD. This CDR3 region has 16 residues. V shed 0 bases and J 5 bases; nucleotides not matched to a gene: 5. The CDR3 DNA is TGTGCCATCAGTGAGTCCCTAGCGGGGAAGAACAATGAGCAGTTCTTC. It encodes CAISESLAGKNNEQFF.

The chain recombines TRBV2 with TRBJ1-4; 8 bases map to TRBD1. The CDR3 spans 14 residues. V was clipped by 6 bases and J by 6 bases; unmatched bases: 6. Germline values: CDR1 SNHLY, CDR2 FYNNEI. CDR3: CASRLRGRHEKLFF. CDR3 coding DNA: TGTGCCAGCAGGCTCAGGGGGCGCCATGAAAAACTGTTTTTT. Filled out from reference TRBV2 and TRBJ1-4, the complete variable domain reads EPEVTQTPSHQVTQMGQEVILRCVPISNHLYFYWYRQILGQKVEFLVSFYNNEISEKSEIFDDQFSVERPDGSNFTLKIRSTKLEDSAMYFCASRLRGRHEKLFFGSGTQLSVL.

This clone was seen a single time. CDR3 DNA sequence: TGCGCCAGCAGCCAAGATGGACGGGACACAGATACGCAGTATTTT. Its protein product is CASSQDGRDTDTQYF. The rearrangement links TRBV4-3 to TRBJ2-3; D is possibly TRBD2 (5 bases). This CDR3 has 15 residues. The germline V and J ends were trimmed by 0 bases and 2 bases, with 9 bases remaining between them. Germline assignment: CDR1 LGHNA and CDR2 YSLEER.

This sequence joins TRBV2 and TRBJ2-7; TRBD1 matches 7 bases. The CDR3 extends over 12 amino acids. After removal of 8 bases from V and 2 bases from J, the junction contained 3 bases not matched to a gene. The germline CDR1 and CDR2 sequences are SNHLY and FYNNEI. The CDR3 DNA follows: TGTGCCAGCGAAGGGACAGCCTACGAGCAGTACTTC. This translates into CASEGTAYEQYF.

This chain links TRBV30 with TRBJ1-5, with D unclear. Germline V gives CDR1 GTSNPN, CDR2 SVGIG (reference sequence). V lost 8 bases, J lost 6 bases, and 14 bases lay in between. CDR3 length equals 12 residues. The CDR3 region has the DNA TGTGCCGGAGGGCAGGCGGGTCAGCCCCAGCATTTT. This encodes CAGGQAGQPQHF. Combining the CDR3 with reference TRBV30 and TRBJ1-5 gives the whole variable domain SQTIHQWPATLVQPVGSPLSLECTVEGTSNPNLYWYRQAAGRGLQLLFYSVGIGQISSEVPQNLSASRPQDRQFILSSKKLLLSDSGFYLCAGGQAGQPQHFGDGTRLSIL.

This chain uses TRBV2 with TRBJ2-1, with D tentatively TRBD2 (6 bases). The germline V gene encodes CDR1 SNHLY and CDR2 FYNNEI. The V and J ends lost 6 bases and 0 bases respectively, with 15 bases between them. The CDR3 runs 16 residues. Here the CDR3 reads CASRAGDLNSYNEQFF. CDR3 DNA sequence: TGTGCCAGCAGGGCTGGGGACTTGAACTCCTACAATGAGCAGTTCTTC.

CDR3 amino acids: CASSLGTSGEETQYF. The CDR3 coding sequence is TGTGCCAGCAGCTTAGGGACTAGCGGAGAAGAGACCCAGTACTTC. This chain joins TRBV7-2 and TRBJ2-5, with 10 nucleotides matching TRBD2. The CDR3 has 15 residues. CDR1 SGHTA and CDR2 FQGNSA come from the germline V gene. V lost 1 base to trimming and J lost 3 bases; unmatched junction nucleotides: 2. Filled out from reference TRBV7-2 and TRBJ2-5, the complete variable domain reads GAGVSQSPSNKVTEKGKDVELRCDPISGHTALYWYRQSLGQGLEFLIYFQGNSAPDKSGLPSDRFSAERTGGSVSTLTIQRTQQEDSAVYLCASSLGTSGEETQYFGPGTRLLVL.

The gene calls are TRBV6-5 and TRBJ2-3; perhaps TRBD2 as D (5 bases). With 0 bases removed from V and 6 bases from J, the gap between germline ends came to 10 bases. From germline, CDR1 is MNHEY and CDR2 SVGAGI. The CDR3 loop spans 14 amino acids. CDR3 residues: CASSYSDSPDTQYF. The CDR3 bases are TGTGCCAGCAGTTACTCGGACTCCCCGGATACGCAGTATTTT.

The J gene is TRBJ2-1, the V gene TRBV13, with 12 bases that match TRBD2. This CDR3 is built from 22 residues. With V trimmed by 5 bases and J by 3 bases, 23 bases remained unmatched. Per germline, CDR1 PRHDT and CDR2 FYEKMQ (reference sequence). CDR3 sequence: CASSQYRRLAGALIPLYNEQFF. DNA for the CDR3: TGTGCCAGCAGCCAGTATCGGAGACTAGCGGGAGCATTAATCCCCCTCTACAATGAGCAGTTCTTC.

This chain connects TRBV7-9 to TRBJ2-3, with TRBD2 matching over 7 bases. The V segment lost 5 bases and the J segment 1 base; nucleotides outside the gene matches: 3. The CDR3 runs to 14 residues. The germline gives CDR1 SEHNR, CDR2 FQNEAQ (reference sequence). CDR3 region: CASSRSGGTDTQYF. DNA of the CDR3: TGTGCCAGCAGCAGGAGCGGGGGCACAGATACGCAGTATTTT.

This chain links TRBV6-5 with TRBJ1-4, with D possibly being TRBD1 (5 bases). This CDR3 region has 16 residues. Trimming removed 0 bases from V and 4 bases from J, with 12 bases in between. Germline-derived CDR1 and CDR2 are MNHEY and SVGAGI. Written as DNA, the CDR3 is TGTGCCAGCAGTTACTCGATGCCAGGGTATAATGAAAAACTGTTTTTT. Amino acid sequence: CASSYSMPGYNEKLFF.

The chain joins TRBV4-1 to TRBJ2-3; TRBD1 matches at 11 bases. This CDR3 contains 18 residues. Trimming took 4 bases from V and 1 from J; bases not matched to a gene: 10. CDR1 is MGHRA, CDR2 YSYEKL, per germline. The CDR3 region is CASSRISPGQGGTDTQYF. The CDR3 DNA reads TGCGCCAGCAGCCGGATTTCCCCGGGACAGGGGGGCACAGATACGCAGTATTTT.

The chain joins TRBV10-3 to TRBJ2-7; 7 nucleotides agree with TRBD2. The J segment lost 5 bases and the V segment lost 6 bases, leaving 7 bases of the junction unmatched. The CDR3 is 13 residues long. Germline loops: CDR1 ENHRY, CDR2 SYGVKD. The CDR3 loop reads CAISSGGADEQYF. The CDR3 DNA reads TGTGCCATCAGCTCGGGAGGAGCGGACGAGCAGTACTTC.

The V and J genes are TRBV2 and TRBJ1-5, with D uncertain. Trimming took 3 bases from V and 1 from J, leaving 10 bases between them. This CDR3 has 15 amino acids. The germline gives CDR1 SNHLY, CDR2 FYNNEI. In DNA, the CDR3 is TGTGCCAGCAGTGATCCGGGAGGGAGCAATCAGCCCCAGCATTTT. It specifies CASSDPGGSNQPQHF.

This clone was seen a single time. The V gene is TRBV7-8, the J gene TRBJ2-2; 8 bases map to TRBD1. CDR1 and CDR2 from the germline V gene are SGHVS and FQNEAQ. The junction had 3 bases not matched to a gene; V was cut back by 5 bases and J by 1 base. This CDR3 has 15 residues. The CDR3 coding sequence is TGTGCCAGCAGCCTGGACAGGGTGAACACCGGGGAGCTGTTTTTT. The encoded protein is CASSLDRVNTGELFF.